This T cell receptor beta chain was sequenced for a study of blood T cell repertoires in COVID-19. Study-level information: The United States, Italy and Spain provided the acute and convalescent COVID-19 samples.

Germline assignment: CDR1 SEHNR and CDR2 FQNEAQ (reference sequence). The CDR3 length is 14 residues. Trimming took 7 bases from V and 9 from J; bases not matched to a gene: 6. Seattle patient enrollment occurred during active infection, with longitudinal follow-up thereafter. The table came from immunoSEQ multiplex PCR; TCRdb's copy has only in-frame clones and leaves some out. The sample holds about 170,000 clones, around four fifths seen once. The receptor's source is an elderly woman with COVID-19, enrolled during active disease. The chain is built from TRBV7-9 and TRBJ2-1; 13 nucleotides align to TRBD2. The material sequenced was peripheral blood. CDR3 sequence reads: CASTLLAGGFEQFF. DNA of the CDR3: TGTGCCAGCACCCTACTAGCGGGGGGGTTTGAGCAGTTCTTC.